This T cell receptor (beta chain) was identified in a study of blood T cell repertoires in COVID-19. The overall study: Acute-phase and convalescent COVID-19 samples originated in the United States, Italy and Spain.

As processed by the authors: The assay estimated nucleated cells by amplifying reference gene primers. TCRdb's copy holds only in-frame clones and misses some; the assay was immunoSEQ multiplex PCR. The V and J calls and clone size were taken over from that table, and D and trimming were inferred from the DNA. Of 390,000 or so clones listed, roughly 89% are singletons. CDR1 is SGDLS and CDR2 is YYNGEE in the germline V gene. The CDR3 has 14 residues. V lost 3 bases to trimming and J lost 7 bases; unmatched junction nucleotides: 3. The receptor comes from a young man with active or convalescent COVID-19. The chain joins TRBV9 to TRBJ1-6; 8 nucleotides line up with TRBD1. Sequences were obtained from peripheral blood. CDR3 region: CASSEYRGNSPLHF. The CDR3 DNA is TGTGCCAGCAGCGAGTACAGGGGGAATTCACCCCTCCACTTT.